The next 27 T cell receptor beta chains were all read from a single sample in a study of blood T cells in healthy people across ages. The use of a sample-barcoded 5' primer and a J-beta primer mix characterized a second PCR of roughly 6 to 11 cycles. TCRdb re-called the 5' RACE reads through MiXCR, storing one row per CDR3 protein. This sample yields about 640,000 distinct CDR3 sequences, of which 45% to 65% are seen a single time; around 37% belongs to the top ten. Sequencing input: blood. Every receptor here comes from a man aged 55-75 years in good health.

CDR3 sequence: CASSFRQLYNEQFF. In DNA, the CDR3 is TGTGCCAGCAGCTTTCGACAGCTCTACAATGAGCAGTTCTTC. The rearrangement joins TRBV7-9 to TRBJ2-1; perhaps TRBD1 as D (5 bases). Trimming removed 3 bases from V and 3 bases from J, with 9 bases in between. The CDR3 length is 14 residues. Germline V gives CDR1 SEHNR, CDR2 FQNEAQ (reference sequence).

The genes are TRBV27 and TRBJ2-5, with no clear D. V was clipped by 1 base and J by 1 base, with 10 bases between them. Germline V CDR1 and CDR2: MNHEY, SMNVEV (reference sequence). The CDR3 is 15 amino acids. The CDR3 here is CASSLFGVPQETQYF. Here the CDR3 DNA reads TGTGCCAGCAGTTTATTTGGGGTCCCCCAAGAGACCCAGTACTTC.

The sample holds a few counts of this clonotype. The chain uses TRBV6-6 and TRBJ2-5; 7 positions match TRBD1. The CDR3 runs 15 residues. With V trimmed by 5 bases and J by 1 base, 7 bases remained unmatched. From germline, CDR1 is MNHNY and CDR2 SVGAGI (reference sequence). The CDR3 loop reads CASSRDRVVQETQYF. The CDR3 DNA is TGTGCCAGCAGTCGTGACAGGGTTGTCCAAGAGACCCAGTACTTC.

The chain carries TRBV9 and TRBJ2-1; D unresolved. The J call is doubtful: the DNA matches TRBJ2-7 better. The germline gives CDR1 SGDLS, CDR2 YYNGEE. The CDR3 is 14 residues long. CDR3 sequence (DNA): TGTGCCAGCAGCGTAGGAGACGAGAACTACGAGCAGTACTTC. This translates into CASSVGDENYEQYF.

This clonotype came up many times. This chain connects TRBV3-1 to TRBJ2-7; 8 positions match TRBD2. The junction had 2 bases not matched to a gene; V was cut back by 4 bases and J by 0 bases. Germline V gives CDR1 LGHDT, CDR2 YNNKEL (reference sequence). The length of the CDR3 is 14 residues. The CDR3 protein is CASSLTSGSYEQYF. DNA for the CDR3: TGTGCCAGCAGCCTTACTAGCGGCTCCTACGAGCAGTACTTC.

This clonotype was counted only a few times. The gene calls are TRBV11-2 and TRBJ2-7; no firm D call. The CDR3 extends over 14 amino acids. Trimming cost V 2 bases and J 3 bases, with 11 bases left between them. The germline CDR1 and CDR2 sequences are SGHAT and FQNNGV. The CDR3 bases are TGTGCCAGCAGCTTACGGCGCGAGGTCTACGAGCAGTACTTC. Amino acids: CASSLRREVYEQYF.

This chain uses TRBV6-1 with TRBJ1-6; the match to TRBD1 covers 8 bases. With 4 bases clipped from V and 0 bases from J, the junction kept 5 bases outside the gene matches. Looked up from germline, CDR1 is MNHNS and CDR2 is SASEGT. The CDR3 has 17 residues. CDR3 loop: CASSADRESSYNSPLHF. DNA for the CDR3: TGTGCCAGCAGTGCGGACAGGGAGAGCTCCTATAATTCACCCCTCCACTTT.

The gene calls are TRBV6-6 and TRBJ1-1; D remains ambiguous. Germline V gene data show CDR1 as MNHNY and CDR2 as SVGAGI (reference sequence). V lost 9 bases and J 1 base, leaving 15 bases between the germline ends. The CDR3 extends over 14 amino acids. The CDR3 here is CASRPTQANTEAFF. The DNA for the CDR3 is TGTGCCAGTAGACCGACTCAGGCGAACACTGAAGCTTTCTTT.

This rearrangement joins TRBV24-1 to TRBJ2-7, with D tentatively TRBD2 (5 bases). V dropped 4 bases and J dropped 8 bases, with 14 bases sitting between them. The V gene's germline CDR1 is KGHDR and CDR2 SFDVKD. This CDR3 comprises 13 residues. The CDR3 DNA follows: TGTGCCACCAGTGACGATCGGGGAGTAAAGCAGTACTTC. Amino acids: CATSDDRGVKQYF.

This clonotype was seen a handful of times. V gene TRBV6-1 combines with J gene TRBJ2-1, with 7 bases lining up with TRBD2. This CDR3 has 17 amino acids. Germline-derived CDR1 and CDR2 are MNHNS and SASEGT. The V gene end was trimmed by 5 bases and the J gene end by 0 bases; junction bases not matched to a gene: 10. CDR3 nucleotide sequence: TGTGCCAGCAGTCGAGTCGGGATAGCGGGCTCCTACAATGAGCAGTTCTTC. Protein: CASSRVGIAGSYNEQFF.

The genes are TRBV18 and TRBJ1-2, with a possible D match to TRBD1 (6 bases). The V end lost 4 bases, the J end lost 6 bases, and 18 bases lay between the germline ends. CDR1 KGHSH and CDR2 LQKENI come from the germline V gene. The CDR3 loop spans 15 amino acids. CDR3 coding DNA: TGTGCCAGCTCACTAGAGACAGGAAAAGTCCATGGCTACACCTTC. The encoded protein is CASSLETGKVHGYTF.

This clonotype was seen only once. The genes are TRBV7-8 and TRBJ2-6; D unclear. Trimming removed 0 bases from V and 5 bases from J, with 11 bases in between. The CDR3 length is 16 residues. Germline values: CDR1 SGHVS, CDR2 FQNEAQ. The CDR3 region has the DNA TGTGCCAGCAGCTTAGCGACCAGCTCAAGGGCCAACGTCCTGACTTTC. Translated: CASSLATSSRANVLTF.

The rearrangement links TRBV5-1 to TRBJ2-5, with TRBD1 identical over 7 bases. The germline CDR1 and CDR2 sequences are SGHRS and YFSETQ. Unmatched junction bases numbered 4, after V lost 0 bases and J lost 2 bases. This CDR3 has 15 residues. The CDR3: CASSLVGGLQETQYF. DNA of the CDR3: TGCGCCAGCAGCTTGGTAGGGGGCCTACAAGAGACCCAGTACTTC. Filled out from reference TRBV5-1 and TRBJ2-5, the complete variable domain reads KAGVTQTPRYLIKTRGQQVTLSCSPISGHRSVSWYQQTPGQGLQFLFEYFSETQRNKGNFPGRFSGRQFSNSRSEMNVSTLELGDSALYLCASSLVGGLQETQYFGPGTRLLVL.

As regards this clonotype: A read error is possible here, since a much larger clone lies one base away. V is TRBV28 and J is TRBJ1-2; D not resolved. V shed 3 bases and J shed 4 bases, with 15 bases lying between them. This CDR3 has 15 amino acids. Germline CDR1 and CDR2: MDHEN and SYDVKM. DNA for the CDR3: TGTGCCAGCAGTTTCCCGGGCAGGAAATCCTATGGCTACACCTTC. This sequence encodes CASSFPGRKSYGYTF.

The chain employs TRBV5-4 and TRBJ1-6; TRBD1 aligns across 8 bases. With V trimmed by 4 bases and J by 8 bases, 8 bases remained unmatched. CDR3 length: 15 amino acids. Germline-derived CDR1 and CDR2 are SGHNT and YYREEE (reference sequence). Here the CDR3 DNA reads TGTGCCAGCAGCACTGGACAGGGTAGGGATTCACCCCTCCACTTT. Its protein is CASSTGQGRDSPLHF.

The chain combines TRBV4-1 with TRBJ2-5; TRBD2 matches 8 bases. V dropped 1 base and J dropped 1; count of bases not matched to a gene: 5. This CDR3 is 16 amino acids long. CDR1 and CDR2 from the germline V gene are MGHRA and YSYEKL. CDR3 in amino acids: CASSQGPAGVQETQYF. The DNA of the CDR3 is TGCGCCAGCAGCCAAGGGCCAGCGGGGGTCCAAGAGACCCAGTACTTC.

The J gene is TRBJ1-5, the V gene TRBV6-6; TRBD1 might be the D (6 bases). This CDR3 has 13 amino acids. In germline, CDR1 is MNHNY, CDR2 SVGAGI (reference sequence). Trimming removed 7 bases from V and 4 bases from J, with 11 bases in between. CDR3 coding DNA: TGTGCCAGCAAGGACAGTGGGAATCAGCCCCAGCATTTT. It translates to CASKDSGNQPQHF.

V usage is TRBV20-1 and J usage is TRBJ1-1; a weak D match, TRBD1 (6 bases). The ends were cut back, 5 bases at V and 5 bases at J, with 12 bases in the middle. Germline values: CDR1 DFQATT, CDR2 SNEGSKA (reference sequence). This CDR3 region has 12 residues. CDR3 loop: CSAHLTGTEAFF. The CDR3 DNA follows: TGCAGTGCTCACCTAACAGGGACTGAAGCTTTCTTT.

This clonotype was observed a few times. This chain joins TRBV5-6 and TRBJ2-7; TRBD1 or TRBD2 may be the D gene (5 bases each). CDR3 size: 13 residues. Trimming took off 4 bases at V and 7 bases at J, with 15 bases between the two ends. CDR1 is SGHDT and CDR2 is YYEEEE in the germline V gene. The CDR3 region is CASSDGTPREQYF. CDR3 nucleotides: TGTGCCAGCAGCGATGGGACCCCGAGGGAGCAGTACTTC.

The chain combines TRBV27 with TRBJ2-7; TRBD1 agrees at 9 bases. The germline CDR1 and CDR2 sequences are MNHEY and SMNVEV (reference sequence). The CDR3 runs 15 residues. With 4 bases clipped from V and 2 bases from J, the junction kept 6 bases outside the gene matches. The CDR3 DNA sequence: TGTGCCAGCAGTTCGCCCCGACAGGGGGCCTACGAGCAGTACTTC. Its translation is CASSSPRQGAYEQYF.

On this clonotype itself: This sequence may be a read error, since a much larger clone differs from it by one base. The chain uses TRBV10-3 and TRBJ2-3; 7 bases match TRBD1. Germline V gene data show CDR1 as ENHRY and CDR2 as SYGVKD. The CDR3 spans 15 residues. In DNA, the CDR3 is TGTGCCATCAGTGATCGGGAAGGGGGCACAGCTACGCAGTATTTT. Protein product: CAISDREGGTATQYF.

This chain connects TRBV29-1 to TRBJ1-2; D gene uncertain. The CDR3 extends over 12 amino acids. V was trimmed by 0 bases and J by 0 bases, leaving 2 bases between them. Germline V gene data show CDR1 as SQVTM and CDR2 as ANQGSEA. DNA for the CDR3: TGCAGCGTTGAAGATCCTAACTATGGCTACACCTTC. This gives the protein CSVEDPNYGYTF.

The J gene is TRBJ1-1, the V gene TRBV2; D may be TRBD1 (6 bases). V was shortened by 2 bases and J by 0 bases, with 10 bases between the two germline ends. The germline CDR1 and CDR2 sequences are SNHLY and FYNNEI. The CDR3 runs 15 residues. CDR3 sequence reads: CASSERTAMNTEAFF. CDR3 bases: TGTGCCAGCAGTGAAAGGACAGCAATGAACACTGAAGCTTTCTTT.

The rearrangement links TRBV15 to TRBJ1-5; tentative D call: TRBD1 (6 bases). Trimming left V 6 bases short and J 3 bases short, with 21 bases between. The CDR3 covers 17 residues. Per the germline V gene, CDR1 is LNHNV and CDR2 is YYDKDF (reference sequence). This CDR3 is CATRSVARGPDNQPQHF. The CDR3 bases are TGTGCCACCAGATCCGTAGCCAGGGGTCCCGACAATCAGCCCCAGCATTTT.

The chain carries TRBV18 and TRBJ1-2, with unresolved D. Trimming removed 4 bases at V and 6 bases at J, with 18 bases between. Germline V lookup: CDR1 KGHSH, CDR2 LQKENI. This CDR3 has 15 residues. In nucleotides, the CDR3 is TGTGCCAGCTCACAACCCGGGATCCCGGGCGATGGCTACACCTTC. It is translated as CASSQPGIPGDGYTF.

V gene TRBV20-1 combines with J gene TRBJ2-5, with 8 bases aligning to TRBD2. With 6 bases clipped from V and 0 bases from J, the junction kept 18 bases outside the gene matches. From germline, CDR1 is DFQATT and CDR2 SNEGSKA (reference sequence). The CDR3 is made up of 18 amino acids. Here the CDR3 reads CSALNPIGGAGDQETQYF. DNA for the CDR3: TGCAGTGCCCTCAATCCTATCGGGGGAGCGGGGGACCAAGAGACCCAGTACTTC.

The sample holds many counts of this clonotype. The CDR3 loop reads CAISGTSEDTQYF. The CDR3 nucleotides are TGTGCCATCAGTGGGACTAGCGAAGATACGCAGTATTTT. The V call is TRBV10-3, the J call TRBJ2-3; 9 bases agree with TRBD2. The CDR3 covers 13 residues. CDR1 and CDR2 (germline): ENHRY, SYGVKD. V dropped 4 bases and J dropped 5; count of bases not matched to a gene: 1.